This T cell receptor beta chain came from a study of T cells after yellow fever vaccination. Study observations and caveats: The study noted that FACS-sorted repertoires could contain abundant clonotypes contaminating from the bulk population. Most primary-vaccination clones recurred post-booster (roughly 96% CD4, over 70% CD8).

Concerning this clonotype: No antigen is known for it.

Via MiXCR, TCRdb re-called the 5' RACE reads, giving one row per CDR3 protein. The data contain 110,000 or so distinct CDR3 sequences, about 7.2% of them singletons. In germline, CDR1 is SGHRS, CDR2 YFSETQ. CDR3 length: 15 residues. Trimming took off 2 bases at V and 4 bases at J, with 16 bases between the two ends. The rearrangement joins TRBV5-1 to TRBJ2-7; D possibly corresponds to TRBD2 (5 bases). The receptor was isolated from a man in his late teens or twenties who received the YFV17D yellow fever vaccine. The material was CD4+ T cells sorted from PBMCs, obtained around 45 days after the first yellow fever vaccination. The CDR3 nucleotides are TGCGCCAGCAGCTTCGAAGGAATTCGGAGGTACGAGCAGTACTTC. It translates to CASSFEGIRRYEQYF. The variable domain in full, with the rest retrieved from reference TRBV5-1 and TRBJ2-7, is KAGVTQTPRYLIKTRGQQVTLSCSPISGHRSVSWYQQTPGQGLQFLFEYFSETQRNKGNFPGRFSGRQFSNSRSEMNVSTLELGDSALYLCASSFEGIRRYEQYFGPGTRLTVT.